The 16 T cell receptor beta chains below were found in one sample sequenced in a study of T cells in Graves' hyperthyroidism and ophthalmopathy. The TCR beta CDR3 regions underwent amplification using RNA transcripts as the source. TCR CDR3 regions were first amplified by RT-PCR with HTBI primers. TCRdb itself ran the multiplex PCR reads through MiXCR, one entry per CDR3 protein. The sample shows 500,000 to 750,000 distinct CDR3 sequences, around 16% of them seen only once. The sequencing input was blood. The receptors shown here come from a woman in her 30s with Graves' hyperthyroidism.

The chain recombines TRBV6-1 with TRBJ2-2, with D unresolved. Trimming removed 2 bases at V and 8 bases at J, with 12 bases between. In germline, CDR1 is MNHNS, CDR2 SASEGT. The CDR3 runs 14 residues. CDR3 bases: TGTGCCAGCAGTGAAATTGAGTTTGTTGGGGAGCTGTTTTTT. As protein: CASSEIEFVGELFF.

This clonotype has at least ten counts. The chain employs TRBV20-1 and TRBJ1-2, with D perhaps TRBD1 (5 bases). The CDR3 is 14 residues long. V was clipped by 1 base and J by 2 bases, with 11 bases between them. Germline lookup yields CDR1 DFQATT and CDR2 SNEGSKA (reference sequence). The CDR3 DNA reads as TGCAGTGCTAGAGGGTCAGGGTGGAACTATGGCTACACCTTC. It encodes CSARGSGWNYGYTF.

In its sample, this clonotype was seen many times. The chain is built from TRBV20-1 and TRBJ1-5; D is undetermined. Deletions cut 6 bases from V and 3 bases from J, with 12 bases between. From germline, CDR1 is DFQATT and CDR2 SNEGSKA (reference sequence). There are 13 residues in the CDR3. DNA of the CDR3: TGCAGTGCGAATCGCGACAACAATCAGCCCCAGCATTTT. It is translated as CSANRDNNQPQHF.

This clonotype showed up just once. CDR3 loop: CASSPASGSGYTF. The CDR3 bases are TGTGCCAGCAGCCCGGCCTCAGGGTCCGGCTACACCTTC. This sequence joins TRBV7-6 and TRBJ1-2, with D possibly TRBD1 on 5 matching bases. Germline lookup yields CDR1 SGHVS and CDR2 FNYEAQ. V was pared by 5 bases and J by 8 bases, with 15 bases between. CDR3 size: 13 residues.

This clonotype showed up just a few times. CDR3 in amino acids: CAWSVSWRQPQHF. Written as DNA, the CDR3 is TGTGCCTGGAGTGTAAGCTGGAGGCAGCCCCAGCATTTT. This chain joins TRBV30 and TRBJ1-5, with no clear D. V lost 0 bases to trimming and J lost 7 bases, with 10 bases between them. Germline CDR1 GTSNPN, CDR2 SVGIG (reference sequence). The CDR3 covers 13 residues.

This sequence joins TRBV30 and TRBJ1-6; the match to TRBD1 covers 7 bases. The germline gives CDR1 GTSNPN, CDR2 SVGIG (reference sequence). V was pared by 3 bases and J by 9 bases, with 5 bases of the junction left unmatched. The CDR3 totals 13 residues. The CDR3 DNA follows: TGTGCCTGGAGACAGGGGACCGGTTCACCCCTCCACTTT. It specifies CAWRQGTGSPLHF.

Many counts were recorded for this clonotype. The V call is TRBV7-6, the J call TRBJ1-3; D is ambiguous. CDR3 length: 16 amino acids. Germline CDR1 and CDR2: SGHVS and FNYEAQ. Trimming removed 1 base from V and 1 base from J, with 11 bases in between. The CDR3 DNA reads TGTGCCAGCAGCTTAGACGGGTCGATGTCTGGAAACACCATATATTTT. Its translation: CASSLDGSMSGNTIYF.

This clonotype was detected ten times or more. The chain employs TRBV11-2 and TRBJ2-3; 7 bases agree with TRBD2. CDR3 length: 16 amino acids. With V trimmed by 3 bases and J by 0 bases, 6 bases remained unmatched. CDR1 SGHAT and CDR2 FQNNGV come from the germline V gene. The CDR3 nucleotides are TGTGCCAGCAGCTTTATGGGGGAGGGAAGCACAGATACGCAGTATTTT. Amino acid sequence: CASSFMGEGSTDTQYF.

Concerning this clonotype: A much larger clonotype is one base distant, so this may be a read error. The chain is built from TRBV7-9 and TRBJ2-1; 12 bases are a match to TRBD2. The V and J ends lost 5 bases and 9 bases, in that order; junction bases with no gene match: 11. Germline CDR1 is SEHNR and CDR2 is FQNEAQ (reference sequence). The CDR3 sequence is 16 residues long. CDR3 bases: TGTGCCAGCAGCATGGTGGGACTAGCGGGTCGCAGTGAGCAGTTCTTC. It codes for CASSMVGLAGRSEQFF.

This clonotype appeared a few times. The chain is built from TRBV27 and TRBJ1-1; TRBD1 matches 9 bases. Germline V gene lookup returns CDR1 MNHEY and CDR2 SMNVEV (reference sequence). The CDR3 length is 14 residues. V lost 3 bases and J lost 10; bases outside the gene matches: 9. This CDR3 reads CASSLSRDRVGAFF. For the CDR3, the DNA is TGTGCCAGCAGTTTGTCCCGGGACAGGGTTGGAGCTTTCTTT.

V and J are TRBV19 and TRBJ2-7; D not certain. Germline assignment: CDR1 LNHDA and CDR2 SQIVND (reference sequence). V was pared by 3 bases and J by 2 bases, with 11 bases between. This CDR3 has 14 residues. CDR3 protein: CASSMRPFTYEQYF. CDR3 sequence (DNA): TGTGCCAGTAGTATGAGGCCCTTCACCTACGAGCAGTACTTC.

As to this clonotype: A much bigger clone sits one base away, suggesting this may be a read error. V is TRBV6-5 and J is TRBJ1-1; TRBD1 might be the D (6 bases). This CDR3 spans 14 amino acids. Germline CDR1 reads MNHEY; CDR2 reads SVGAGI. The V end lost 0 bases, the J end lost 4 bases, and 9 bases lay between the germline ends. This chain's CDR3 is CASSYSQGGTEAFF. Here the CDR3 DNA reads TGTGCCAGCAGTTACTCACAGGGTGGCACTGAAGCTTTCTTT.

The chain is built from TRBV29-1 and TRBJ1-2; D might be TRBD1 (5 bases). The germline V gene encodes CDR1 SQVTM and CDR2 ANQGSEA. V was shortened by 7 bases and J by 8 bases, with 17 bases between the two germline ends. The CDR3 spans 12 residues. In DNA, the CDR3 is TGCAGCGGGGGATCGGGGGTGCGGGGCTACACCTTC. The encoded protein is CSGGSGVRGYTF.

This chain connects TRBV6-5 to TRBJ2-7, with D maybe TRBD2 (6 bases). Germline lookup yields CDR1 MNHEY and CDR2 SVGAGI. V lost 2 bases and J 0 bases, leaving 11 bases between the germline ends. The length of the CDR3 is 15 residues. The CDR3: CASSYRRDPSYEQYF. CDR3 DNA sequence: TGTGCCAGCAGTTACAGGAGGGACCCCTCCTACGAGCAGTACTTC.

This clonotype came up many times. The chain couples TRBV7-9 to TRBJ2-1; 15 bases line up with TRBD2. The CDR3 contains 16 residues. CDR1 is SEHNR and CDR2 is FQNEAQ in the germline V gene (reference sequence). Germline trimming cut 7 bases from V and 6 bases from J; bases unmatched to any gene: 7. CDR3 region: CASNDRTSGRVNEQFF. The CDR3 nucleotides are TGTGCCAGCAACGACCGGACTAGCGGGAGGGTCAATGAGCAGTTCTTC.

This clonotype appeared many times. The chain combines TRBV5-1 with TRBJ2-1; TRBD2 matches 11 bases. CDR1 SGHRS and CDR2 YFSETQ come from the germline V gene. CDR3 length: 15 residues. The junction had 6 bases not matched to a gene; V was cut back by 4 bases and J by 6 bases. The CDR3 region has the DNA TGCGCCAGCAGCCTAACCGGGACTAGCGGCAATGAGCAGTTCTTC. This gives the protein CASSLTGTSGNEQFF.